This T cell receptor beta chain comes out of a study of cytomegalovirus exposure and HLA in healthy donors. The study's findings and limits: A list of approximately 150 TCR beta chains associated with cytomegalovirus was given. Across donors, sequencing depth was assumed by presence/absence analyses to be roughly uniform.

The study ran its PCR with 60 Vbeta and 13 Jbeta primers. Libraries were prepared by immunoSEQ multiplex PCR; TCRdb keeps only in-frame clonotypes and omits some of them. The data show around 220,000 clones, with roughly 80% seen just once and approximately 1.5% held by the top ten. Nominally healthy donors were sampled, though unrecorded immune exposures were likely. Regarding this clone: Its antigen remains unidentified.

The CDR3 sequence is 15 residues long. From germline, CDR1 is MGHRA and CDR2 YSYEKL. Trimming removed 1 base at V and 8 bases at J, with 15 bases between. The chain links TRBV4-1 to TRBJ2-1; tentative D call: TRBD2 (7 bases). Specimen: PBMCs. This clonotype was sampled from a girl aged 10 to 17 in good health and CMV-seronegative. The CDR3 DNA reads TGCGCCAGCAGCCAAGTTGCGGGGGCTTCAGATGAGCAGTTCTTC. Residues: CASSQVAGASDEQFF.